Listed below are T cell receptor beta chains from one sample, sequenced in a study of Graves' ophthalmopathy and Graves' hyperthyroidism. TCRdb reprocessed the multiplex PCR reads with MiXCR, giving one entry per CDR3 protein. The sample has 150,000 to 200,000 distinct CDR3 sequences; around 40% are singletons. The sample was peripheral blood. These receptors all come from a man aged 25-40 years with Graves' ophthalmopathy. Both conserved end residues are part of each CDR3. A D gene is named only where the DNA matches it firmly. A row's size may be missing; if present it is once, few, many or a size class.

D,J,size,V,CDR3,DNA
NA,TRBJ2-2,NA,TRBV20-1,CSARSAHLNRVTGELFF,TGCAGTGCTAGGAGCGCTCACCTGAACAGGGTAACCGGGGAGCTGTTTTTT
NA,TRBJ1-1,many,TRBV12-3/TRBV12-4,CASSRIQRNTEAFF,TGTGCCAGCAGTCGTATACAGCGGAACACTGAAGCTTTCTTT
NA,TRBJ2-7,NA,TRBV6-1,CASSQTTYEQYF,TGTGCCAGCAGCCAAACCACTTACGAGCAGTACTTC
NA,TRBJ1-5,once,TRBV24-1,CATSDFQEAGQPQHF,TGTGCCACCAGTGATTTTCAGGAAGCGGGCCAGCCCCAGCATTTT
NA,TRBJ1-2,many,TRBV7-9,CASNQDSYGYTF,TGTGCCAGCAACCAAGACTCATATGGCTACACCTTC
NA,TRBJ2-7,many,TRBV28,CASSLPGQVREQYF,TGTGCCAGCAGTTTACCAGGGCAGGTACGCGAGCAGTACTTC
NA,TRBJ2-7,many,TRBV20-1,CSASDPSSYEQYF,TGCAGTGCTTCGGACCCCTCCTCCTACGAGCAGTACTTC
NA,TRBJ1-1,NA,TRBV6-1,CASILPVGLNTEAFF,TGTGCCAGCATTCTTCCTGTCGGATTGAACACTGAAGCTTTCTTT
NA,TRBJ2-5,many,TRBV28,CASSQLQASGETQYF,TGTGCCAGCAGTCAACTCCAGGCCTCAGGGGAGACCCAGTACTTC
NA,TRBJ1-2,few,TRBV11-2,CASSPSGYGYTF,TGTGCCAGCAGCCCCTCTGGATATGGCTACACCTTC
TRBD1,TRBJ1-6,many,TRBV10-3,CAISESDRGRNSPLHF,TGTGCCATCAGTGAGAGTGACAGGGGGCGGAATTCACCCCTCCACTTT
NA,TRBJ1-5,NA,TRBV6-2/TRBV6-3,CASLGRPGQRLTYVNQPQHF,TGTGCCAGCTTGGGAAGACCGGGACAACGGCTAACTTACGTCAATCAGCCCCAGCATTTT
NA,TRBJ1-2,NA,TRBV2,CASSEVEGFNYGYTF,TGTGCCAGCAGTGAAGTGGAAGGATTTAACTATGGCTACACCTTC
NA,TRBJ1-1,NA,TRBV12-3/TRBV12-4,CASRRDSEAFF,TGTGCCAGCAGGAGGGATTCTGAAGCTTTCTTT
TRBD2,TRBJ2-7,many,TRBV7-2,CASSPGLAGGPVKYF,TGTGCCAGCAGCCCGGGACTAGCGGGAGGGCCGGTGAAGTACTTC
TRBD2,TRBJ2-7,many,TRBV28,CASSLWVGTSGSYEQYF,TGTGCCAGCAGTTTATGGGTGGGGACTAGCGGGAGCTACGAGCAGTACTTC
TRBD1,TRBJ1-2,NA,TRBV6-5,CASSSYRGTNYGYTF,TGTGCCAGCAGTTCGTACAGGGGGACTAACTATGGCTACACCTTC
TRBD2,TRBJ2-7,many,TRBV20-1,CSARDLETSGRVNEQYF,TGCAGTGCTAGAGACCTAGAGACTAGCGGGAGGGTCAACGAGCAGTACTTC
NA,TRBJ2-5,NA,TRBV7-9,CASSPDSTQETQYF,TGTGCCAGCAGCCCGGACAGTACCCAAGAGACCCAGTACTTC
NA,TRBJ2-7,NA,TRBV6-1,CASSLPGTEEYF,TGTGCCAGCAGCCTACCAGGGACCGAGGAGTACTTC
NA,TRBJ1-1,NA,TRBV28,CASSLEFWNEAFF,TGTGCCAGCAGTTTAGAGTTTTGGAATGAAGCTTTCTTT
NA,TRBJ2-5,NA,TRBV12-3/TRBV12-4,CASNAVGIQETQYF,TGTGCCAGCAATGCCGTGGGAATACAAGAGACCCAGTACTTC
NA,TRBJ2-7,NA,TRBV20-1,CSASRDSEQYF,TGCAGTGCTAGTCGTGACTCCGAGCAGTACTTC
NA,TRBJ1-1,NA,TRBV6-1,CASSEARNTEAFF,TGTGCCAGCAGTGAAGCAAGGAACACTGAAGCTTTCTTT
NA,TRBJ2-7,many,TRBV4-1,CASSQGIGSYEQYF,TGCGCCAGCAGCCAAGGGATAGGCTCCTACGAGCAGTACTTC
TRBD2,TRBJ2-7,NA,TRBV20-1,CSARDYGTSYEQYF,TGCAGTGCTAGAGATTATGGGACTAGCTACGAGCAGTACTTC
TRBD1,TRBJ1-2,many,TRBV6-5,CASSPGQGLVNTF,TGTGCCAGCAGCCCGGGACAGGGACTTGTCAACACCTTC
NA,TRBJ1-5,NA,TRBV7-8,CASSLVAYSNQPQHF,TGTGCCAGCAGCTTAGTGGCATATAGCAATCAGCCCCAGCATTTT
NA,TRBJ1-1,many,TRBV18,CASSGVNTEAFF,TGTGCCAGCTCAGGGGTGAACACTGAAGCTTTCTTT
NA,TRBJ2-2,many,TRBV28,CASSPPSGPNTGELFF,TGTGCCAGCAGTCCCCCCTCCGGTCCGAACACCGGGGAGCTGTTTTTT
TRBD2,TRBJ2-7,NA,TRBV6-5,CASSSRIRGGEQYF,TGTGCCAGCAGTTCCCGAATTCGGGGGGGCGAGCAGTACTTC
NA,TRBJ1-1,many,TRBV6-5,CASSSTEIMNTEAFF,TGTGCCAGCAGTTCGACAGAGATAATGAACACTGAAGCTTTCTTT
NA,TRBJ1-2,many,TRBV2,CASSEEGGYTF,TGTGCCAGCAGTGAAGAAGGGGGCTACACCTTC
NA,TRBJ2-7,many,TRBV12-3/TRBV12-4,CASSLGDNSYEQYF,TGTGCCAGCAGTTTGGGGGATAACTCCTACGAGCAGTACTTC
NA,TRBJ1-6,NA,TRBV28,CASSYQQRNGSPLHF,TGTGCCAGCAGTTACCAACAGAGGAACGGTTCACCCCTCCACTTT
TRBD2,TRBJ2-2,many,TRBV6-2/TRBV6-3,CASSRSGTNTGELFF,TGTGCCAGCAGTCGAAGCGGGACCAACACCGGGGAGCTGTTTTTT
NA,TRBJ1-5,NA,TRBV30,CAWSVPYRVSNQPQHF,TGTGCCTGGAGTGTACCTTACAGGGTTAGCAATCAGCCCCAGCATTTT
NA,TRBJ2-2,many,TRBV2,CASSELGHSNTGELFF,TGTGCCAGCAGTGAATTGGGACACTCGAACACCGGGGAGCTGTTTTTT
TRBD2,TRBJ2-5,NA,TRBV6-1,CASTEGTSSLWQETQYF,TGTGCCAGCACCGAGGGGACTAGCTCTCTTTGGCAAGAGACCCAGTACTTC
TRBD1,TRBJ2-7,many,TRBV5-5,CASSFGQGIPYEQYF,TGTGCCAGCAGCTTCGGACAGGGAATACCCTACGAGCAGTACTTC
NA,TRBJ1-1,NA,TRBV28,CASGGHPHPEAFF,TGTGCCAGCGGGGGACACCCACACCCTGAAGCTTTCTTT
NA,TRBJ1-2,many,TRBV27,CASSSTDSSLRGGYTF,TGTGCCAGCAGCTCCACCGACAGTTCCCTCCGGGGTGGCTACACCTTC
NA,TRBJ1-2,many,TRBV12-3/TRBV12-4,CASSLDGNYGYTF,TGTGCCAGCAGTTTGGACGGTAACTATGGCTACACCTTC
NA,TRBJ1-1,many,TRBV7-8,CASEPRLIDTEAFF,TGTGCCAGCGAACCGAGGCTGATAGACACTGAAGCTTTCTTT
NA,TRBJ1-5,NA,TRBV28,CASSFSRQPQHF,TGTGCCAGCAGTTTCTCCAGACAGCCCCAGCATTTT
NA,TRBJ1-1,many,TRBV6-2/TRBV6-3,CASGMQGIETEAFF,TGTGCCAGCGGAATGCAGGGTATAGAGACTGAAGCTTTCTTT
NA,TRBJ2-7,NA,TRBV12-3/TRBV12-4,CASSFEHEQYF,TGTGCCAGCAGTTTTGAACACGAGCAGTACTTC